This T cell receptor (beta chain) stems from a study of shared clonotypes between healthy human individuals. On the study more broadly: The people who gave samples were two women and a few men aged 18 to 49.

TCRdb keeps only in-frame clones here, not all; method: immunoSEQ multiplex PCR. The sample records hundreds of thousands of clones, around 86% being singletons. A note on this clone: Its target is not known.

Study observations and caveats: Only blood was sampled, and tissue TCR repertoires likely differ from blood ones. It was observed that about 5% of naive CD4 clonotypes were shared across several donors. Across subsets, estimated richness was generally greater for naive than for memory populations.

Sequencing was carried out using memory CD8+ T cells sorted from blood. As for subset: CD45RO+ cells pooled with CCR7-negative TemRA cells. The source is a man younger than 30 in good health.

In DNA form, the CDR3 reads TGTGCCAGCAGCTTAGATGGGTTCTCCTATAATTCACCCCTCCACTTT. Its translation: CASSLDGFSYNSPLHF. V and J are TRBV7-8 and TRBJ1-6, with unresolved D. The length of the CDR3 is 16 residues. Trimming cost V 1 base and J 0 bases, with 7 bases left between them. Germline CDR1 reads SGHVS; CDR2 reads FQNEAQ.